The sequence of this T cell receptor beta chain was determined in a study of T cells in Graves' hyperthyroidism and ophthalmopathy. Across the whole study: Specimen type is peripheral blood, collected at initial diagnosis prior to any treatment. Study-level results: In simple terms, a model built on 13 V-J features told ophthalmopathy apart from stable hyperthyroidism.

PBMCs came from around 10 ml fresh peripheral blood. Many counts were recorded for this clonotype. Its antigen is unknown. The CDR3 length is 18 residues. Germline CDR1 and CDR2: DFQATT and SNEGSKA (reference sequence). The V segment lost 6 bases and the J segment 2 bases; nucleotides outside the gene matches: 16. RNA transcripts provided the source from which TCR beta CDR3 regions were amplified. In the first-round RT-PCR of the TCR CDR3, the HTBI primer set was used. One entry per CDR3 protein results from TCRdb running MiXCR on the multiplex PCR reads. The sample has some 650,000 distinct CDR3 sequences; about a sixth are singletons.

The J gene is TRBJ2-5, the V gene TRBV20-1, with TRBD2 matching over 12 bases. The source is a woman aged 40 to 55 with Graves' ophthalmopathy. Specimen: blood. CDR3 sequence reads: CSARLAGEMIAPQETQYF. CDR3 sequence (DNA): TGCAGTGCCAGACTAGCGGGAGAGATGATCGCGCCTCAAGAGACCCAGTACTTC.